The 6 T cell receptor beta chains below all came from one sample that was sequenced in a study of radiotherapy plus CTLA-4 blockade in lung cancer. Sequenced by immunoSEQ multiplex PCR; TCRdb stores in-frame clones only, minus some. Of about 48,000 clones detected, about 86% appear once; the ten largest clones hold over 15%. The source was peripheral blood, collected from a patient treated with radiotherapy plus ipilimumab. The receptors were sampled from a human donor with non-small cell lung cancer that progressed on radiotherapy plus ipilimumab. Some clones in this sample may be carry-over from other donors' samples.

The J gene is TRBJ2-3, the V gene TRBV6-5, with 7 bases identical to TRBD2. Trimming at V came to 4 bases and at J to 0 bases, leaving 7 bases not matched to a gene. This CDR3 spans 16 amino acids. Germline values: CDR1 MNHEY, CDR2 SVGAGI. The CDR3 DNA is TGTGCCAGCAGTTTCCTGCTAGCGGCTAGCACAGATACGCAGTATTTT. Residues: CASSFLLAASTDTQYF.

The CDR3 loop is CASSADSNYGYTF. The CDR3 DNA reads as TGTGCCAGCTCAGCGGACAGTAACTATGGCTACACCTTC. V gene TRBV18 combines with J gene TRBJ1-2, with D perhaps TRBD1 (6 bases). Germline V lookup: CDR1 KGHSH, CDR2 LQKENI. The CDR3 is 13 residues long. V lost 5 bases, J lost 1 base, and 8 bases lay in between.

The rearrangement joins TRBV10-3 to TRBJ2-1; D might be TRBD2 (5 bases). Germline assignment: CDR1 ENHRY and CDR2 SYGVKD. The CDR3 spans 15 residues. V lost 2 bases and J 10 bases, leaving 18 bases between the germline ends. The CDR3 loop reads CAISETLMSGPEQFF. In nucleotides, the CDR3 is TGTGCCATCAGTGAGACCTTGATGAGCGGACCCGAGCAGTTCTTC.

V gene TRBV7-3 combines with J gene TRBJ2-2, with D possibly matching TRBD1 (6 bases). The CDR3 consists of 14 residues. V lost 8 bases, J lost 4 bases, and 14 bases lay in between. The germline V gene has CDR1 SGHTA and CDR2 FQGTGA. CDR3 coding DNA: TGTGCCAGCTCCAGGGGCGTAGGCACCGGGGAGCTGTTTTTT. Amino acid sequence: CASSRGVGTGELFF. Full variable domain (missing parts from reference TRBV7-3 and TRBJ2-2): GAGVSQTPSNKVTEKGKYVELRCDPISGHTALYWYRQSLGQGPEFLIYFQGTGAADDSGLPNDRFFAVRPEGSVSTLKIQRTERGDSAVYLCASSRGVGTGELFFGEGSRLTVL.

The chain employs TRBV11-3 and TRBJ2-3; the D gene is possibly TRBD2 (6 bases). Germline CDR1 reads SGHNT; CDR2 reads YENEEA. The CDR3 has 13 amino acids. Trimming removed 4 bases at V and 6 bases at J, with 11 bases between. The CDR3 DNA sequence: TGTGCCAGCAGCTGGGGCGGGGCGGATACGCAGTATTTT. As protein: CASSWGGADTQYF.

The V gene is TRBV6-1, the J gene TRBJ2-5; 7 bases are shared with TRBD1. This CDR3 comprises 13 residues. The germline CDR1 and CDR2 sequences are MNHNS and SASEGT. Trimming cost V 6 bases and J 5 bases; bases outside gene matches: 6. CDR3 coding DNA: TGTGCCAGCAGGTTAGGGGGCGGTGAGACCCAGTACTTC. Protein: CASRLGGGETQYF.